This T cell receptor (beta chain) was observed in a study of blood T cells in healthy people across ages. This clonotype was counted a few times. A J-beta primer mix and a sample-barcoded 5' primer were used in a second PCR of about 7 to 11 cycles. With 12 random nucleotides, a template-switch adaptor tagged each individual cDNA molecule. TCRdb re-called the 5' RACE reads through MiXCR, storing one row per CDR3 protein. The table has roughly 1.5 million distinct CDR3 sequences, around 40% seen once; the top ten hold more than 4%. The germline V gene encodes CDR1 SQVTM and CDR2 ANQGSEA. The V end lost 7 bases, the J end lost 8 bases, and 14 bases lay between the germline ends. This CDR3 comprises 11 residues.

This receptor was identified in a woman aged 18-29 years in good health. Sequencing was performed on blood. The chain has TRBV29-1 and TRBJ1-2; no reliable D call. The CDR3 coding sequence is TGCAGCGCGAACATATATGACGGCTACACCTTC. Translating gives CSANIYDGYTF. The full variable domain, in which reference TRBV29-1 and TRBJ1-2 provide the parts outside the CDR3, is SAVISQKPSRDICQRGTSLTIQCQVDSQVTMMFWYRQQPGQSLTLIATANQGSEATYESGFVIDKFPISRPNLTFSTLTVSNMSPEDSSIYLCSANIYDGYTFGSGTRLTVV.